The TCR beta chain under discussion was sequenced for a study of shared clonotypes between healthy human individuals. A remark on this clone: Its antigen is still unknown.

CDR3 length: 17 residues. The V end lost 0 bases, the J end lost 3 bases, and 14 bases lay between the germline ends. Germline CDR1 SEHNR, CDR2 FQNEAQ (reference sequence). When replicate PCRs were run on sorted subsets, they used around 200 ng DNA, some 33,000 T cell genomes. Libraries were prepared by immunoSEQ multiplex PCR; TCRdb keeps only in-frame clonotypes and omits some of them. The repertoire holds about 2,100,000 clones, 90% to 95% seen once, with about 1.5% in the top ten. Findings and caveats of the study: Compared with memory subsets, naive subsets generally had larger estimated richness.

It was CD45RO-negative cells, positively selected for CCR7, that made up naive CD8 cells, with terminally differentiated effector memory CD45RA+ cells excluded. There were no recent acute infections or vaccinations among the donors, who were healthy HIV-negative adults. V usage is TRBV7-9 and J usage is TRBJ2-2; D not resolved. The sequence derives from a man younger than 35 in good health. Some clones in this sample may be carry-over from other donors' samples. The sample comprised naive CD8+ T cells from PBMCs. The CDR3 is CASSLALRSADTGELFF. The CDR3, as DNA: TGTGCCAGCAGCTTAGCGCTGAGGTCGGCGGACACCGGGGAGCTGTTTTTT.